The 2 T cell receptor beta chains below all came from one sample that was sequenced in a study of blood T cell repertoires in COVID-19. Sequencing was performed with immunoSEQ multiplex PCR; in TCRdb, only in-frame clones are kept and a portion is missing. The sample has around 240,000 clones, 70% to 90% seen once. The sample consisted of peripheral blood. The receptors originated from a man in his forties or fifties with acute or convalescent COVID-19.

The V call is TRBV5-4, the J call TRBJ2-3, with TRBD1 matching over 7 bases. The CDR3 has 14 residues. V shed 4 bases, J shed 0 bases, and the junction held 2 bases outside the gene matches. Germline CDR1 is SGHNT and CDR2 is YYREEE (reference sequence). The CDR3: CASSRDSSTDTQYF. The CDR3 nucleotides read TGTGCCAGCAGCCGGGACAGTAGCACAGATACGCAGTATTTT.

This sequence joins TRBV21-1 and TRBJ1-5; the listed D gene, TRBD1, was not tested against the DNA. TRBV21-1 is shown as a pseudogene. The CDR3 extends over 14 amino acids. CDR3 sequence (DNA): TGTGCCAGCAGCAAAAGGCAGGCACGTCAGCCCCAGCATTTT. Its protein is CASSKRQARQPQHF.